This TCR beta chain was found in a study of blood T cell repertoires in COVID-19. Overall study: Samples of COVID-19 (acute and convalescent) were obtained from the United States, Italy and Spain. PBMCs, B-cell-depleted T cells, or T cells were the source of the cDNA or gDNA that made up the material.

V lost 4 bases, J lost 6 bases, and 4 bases stayed unmatched. This CDR3 spans 15 amino acids. The germline V gene encodes CDR1 SGHVS and CDR2 FQNEAQ. Clones were read by immunoSEQ multiplex PCR, and TCRdb kept only the in-frame ones, dropping some. The sample yields roughly 340,000 clones, more than 75% seen once. V usage is TRBV7-8 and J usage is TRBJ2-1; 12 bases match TRBD2. This TCR was sampled from a woman aged 18-35 years who had recovered from COVID-19. The sequenced sample consisted of peripheral blood. The CDR3 region is CASSSRTSGINEQFF. The CDR3 nucleotides read TGTGCCAGCAGCTCCAGGACTAGCGGGATCAATGAGCAGTTCTTC.